A selection of T cell receptor beta chains follows, all from one sample in a study of regulatory T cells in long-lasting Graves disease. TCRdb fed the multiplex PCR reads into MiXCR, producing one record per CDR3 protein. Of 350,000 to 400,000 distinct CDR3 sequences listed, roughly a sixth are singletons. Material: peripheral blood mononuclear cells (PBMCs), obtained at new diagnosis, from a patient treated with antithyroid drugs. All receptors derive from a female donor with Graves disease. Both conserved end residues are part of each CDR3. D genes are given only for firm matches. Expanded clones are given a class, and other clones once, few, many or no size at all.

>TRBV9|NA|TRBJ2-5|11|NA
TGTGCCAGCAGCAAGTACAGTGAGCAGTACTTC
CASSKYSEQYF
>TRBV2|TRBD2|TRBJ2-3|15|many
TGTGCCAGCAGTGGTCGTAGCGGGGATGCAGATACGCAGTATTTT
CASSGRSGDADTQYF
>TRBV20-1|TRBD1|TRBJ1-5|14|many
TGCAGTGCTAGAGAGACAGGGTCTAATCAGCCCCAGCATTTT
CSARETGSNQPQHF
>TRBV4-1|TRBD1|TRBJ2-2|17|many
TGCGCCAGCAGCCAACGGACAGGGGCTTGGAACACCGGGGAGCTGTTTTTT
CASSQRTGAWNTGELFF
>TRBV7-2|NA|TRBJ2-7|13|NA
TGTGCCAGCTCACCCGGGGAGGCGCTCGAGCAGTACTTC
CASSPGEALEQYF
>TRBV28|TRBD1|TRBJ2-1|15|NA
TGTGCCAGCAGCCACGGACAGGACCCCTACAATGAGCAGTTCTTC
CASSHGQDPYNEQFF
>TRBV20-1|TRBD1|TRBJ1-1|15|many
TGCAGTGCCCGTCGACAGGGGAATGTCGGCACTGAAGCTTTCTTT
CSARRQGNVGTEAFF
>TRBV20-1|TRBD2|TRBJ2-4|14|many
TGCAGTGCTGATAGCGGGAGTTTTATGAACATTCAGTACTTC
CSADSGSFMNIQYF
>TRBV20-1|NA|TRBJ1-1|14|many
TGCAGTGCTAGAGAGGGGGTGATGAACACTGAAGCTTTCTTT
CSAREGVMNTEAFF
>TRBV12-3/TRBV12-4|NA|TRBJ1-5|16|many
TGTGCCAGCAGCACGGGACAAATCCTTGGCAATCAGCCCCAGCATTTT
CASSTGQILGNQPQHF
>TRBV4-3|TRBD2|TRBJ2-1|15|many
TGCGCCAGCAGCCTACTAGCGGGGGATTACAATGAGCAGTTCTTC
CASSLLAGDYNEQFF
>TRBV19|NA|TRBJ2-3|14|few
TGTGCCAGTTCTACAGGGCTTAGCACAGATACGCAGTATTTT
CASSTGLSTDTQYF
>TRBV6-1|NA|TRBJ2-2|16|many
TGTGCCAGCAGTGTGTTGGGGACGAGTGTTTCCGGGGAGCTGTTTTTT
CASSVLGTSVSGELFF
>TRBV2|NA|TRBJ1-4|14|many
TGTGCCAGCAGTAGGGGTCAGCTTAATGAAAAACTGTTTTTT
CASSRGQLNEKLFF
>TRBV7-9|NA|TRBJ2-5|15|many
TGTGCCAGCAGCCACCCCCGAGAGGGAGAAGAGACCCAGTACTTC
CASSHPREGEETQYF
>TRBV7-2|NA|TRBJ2-1|13|many
TGTGCCAGCAGCTTAGGGGTAACCAATGAGCAGTTCTTC
CASSLGVTNEQFF
>TRBV5-5|TRBD1|TRBJ2-2|18|many
TGTGCCAGCAGCTTGGGCCTAACGACAGGGGCGAACACCGGGGAGCTGTTTTTT
CASSLGLTTGANTGELFF